The 24 T cell receptor beta chains below were found in one sample sequenced in a study of early T cells in non-severe SARS-CoV-2 infection. TCRdb redid the calling of the 5' RACE reads with MiXCR, one entry per CDR3 protein. Of fewer than 85,000 distinct CDR3 sequences listed, approximately 11% are singletons. The specimen comprised whole blood, sampled at baseline. The receptors were gathered from an adult who was a healthcare worker with PCR-confirmed SARS-CoV-2 infection or an uninfected control (not recorded which).

This clonotype has only a few counts. The CDR3 sequence: CSAATSVPQETQYF. The CDR3 region has the DNA TGCAGTGCAGCCACTAGCGTCCCCCAAGAGACCCAGTACTTC. The chain couples TRBV20-1 to TRBJ2-5; TRBD2 matches at 7 bases. The CDR3 length is 14 residues. V was clipped by 6 bases and J by 1 base; unmatched bases: 8. Germline values: CDR1 DFQATT, CDR2 SNEGSKA (reference sequence).

The V gene is TRBV7-2, the J gene TRBJ1-4; D perhaps matches TRBD1 (6 bases). The V gene lost 5 bases and the J gene lost 5 bases, with 15 bases spanning the gap. The CDR3 is 15 residues long. Germline-derived CDR1 and CDR2 are SGHTA and FQGNSA. The CDR3 region has the DNA TGTGCCAGCAGCCCCGAAGGACAGTGGAATGAAAAACTGTTTTTT. It translates to CASSPEGQWNEKLFF. The full variable domain, in which reference TRBV7-2 and TRBJ1-4 provide the parts outside the CDR3, is GAGVSQSPSNKVTEKGKDVELRCDPISGHTALYWYRQSLGQGLEFLIYFQGNSAPDKSGLPSDRFSAERTGGSVSTLTIQRTQQEDSAVYLCASSPEGQWNEKLFFGSGTQLSVL.

Relative to its sample, this clonotype is medium-sized. The chain has TRBV6-4 and TRBJ2-3; the D is unclear. Trimming stripped 0 bases from V and 0 bases from J, with 13 bases between. Germline loops: CDR1 MRHNA, CDR2 SNTAGT. This CDR3 spans 17 amino acids. As DNA, the CDR3 is TGTGCCAGCAGTGACTCACCCGGCGGAGCTAGCACAGATACGCAGTATTTT. It translates to CASSDSPGGASTDTQYF.

The V call is TRBV7-9, the J call TRBJ2-1, with 7 bases matching TRBD2. CDR1 is SEHNR and CDR2 is FQNEAQ in the germline V gene (reference sequence). Trimming removed 3 bases from V and 15 bases from J; junction bases left unmatched: 11. The CDR3 consists of 13 residues. DNA for the CDR3: TGTGCCAGCAGCTTTGACATCGGGAGGTTTCTGTTCTTC. This encodes CASSFDIGRFLFF.

The CDR3 DNA reads as TGTGCCAGCAAGTCACGCTTCGCGGAATACAATGAGCAGTTCTTC. It is translated as CASKSRFAEYNEQFF. This sequence joins TRBV19 and TRBJ2-1, with D hard to call. The CDR3 contains 15 residues. Germline CDR1 LNHDA, CDR2 SQIVND (reference sequence). The germline V and J ends were trimmed by 9 bases and 4 bases, with 19 bases remaining between them.

In its sample, this clonotype was seen a few times. The rearrangement uses TRBV20-1 and TRBJ1-6; possible D gene TRBD1, 6 bases. CDR1 is DFQATT, CDR2 SNEGSKA, per germline (reference sequence). The V end lost 3 bases, the J end lost 5 bases, and 17 bases lay between the germline ends. This CDR3 is 16 amino acids long. CDR3 bases: TGCAGTGCTAGCGCCCGGGGGGGCGGACATAATTCACCCCTCCACTTT. Protein sequence: CSASARGGGHNSPLHF.

This sequence joins TRBV7-2 and TRBJ2-7; no reliable D call. Trimming stripped 5 bases from V and 7 bases from J, with 12 bases between. Per the germline V gene, CDR1 is SGHTA and CDR2 is FQGNSA. This CDR3 is 12 amino acids long. The CDR3 sequence is CASSPLRGEQYF. DNA for the CDR3: TGTGCCAGCAGCCCTCTACGTGGGGAGCAGTACTTC. The full variable domain, with the rest looked up from reference TRBV7-2 and TRBJ2-7, is GAGVSQSPSNKVTEKGKDVELRCDPISGHTALYWYRQSLGQGLEFLIYFQGNSAPDKSGLPSDRFSAERTGGSVSTLTIQRTQQEDSAVYLCASSPLRGEQYFGPGTRLTVT.

This clonotype has more than one count but fewer than ten. V usage is TRBV12-3 or TRBV12-4 and J usage is TRBJ1-2; 8 nucleotides agree with TRBD1. The ends lost 6 bases at V and 6 bases at J; junction bases unmatched: 3. The CDR3 contains 12 residues. The CDR3 loop reads CASSRTGNGYTF. The CDR3 DNA reads TGTGCCAGCAGCCGGACAGGGAATGGCTACACCTTC.

The chain is built from TRBV20-1 and TRBJ2-3; 7 bases are shared with TRBD2. V lost 6 bases and J lost 3; bases outside the gene matches: 0. The CDR3 contains 11 residues. Germline CDR1 DFQATT, CDR2 SNEGSKA (reference sequence). The DNA for the CDR3 is TGCAGTGCGGGGGGGACAGATACGCAGTATTTT. Translating gives CSAGGTDTQYF.

V usage is TRBV20-1 and J usage is TRBJ2-1, with 11 bases identical to TRBD2. The CDR3 runs 14 residues. V was pared by 6 bases and J by 6 bases, with 7 bases of the junction left unmatched. The germline gives CDR1 DFQATT, CDR2 SNEGSKA (reference sequence). CDR3 residues: CSARVAGGPNEQFF. CDR3 sequence (DNA): TGCAGTGCCCGCGTAGCGGGGGGGCCCAATGAGCAGTTCTTC.

This clonotype occurred many times. This chain uses TRBV7-9 with TRBJ2-3, with a possible D match to TRBD2 (5 bases). This CDR3 contains 14 residues. CDR1 is SEHNR and CDR2 is FQNEAQ in the germline V gene (reference sequence). Between the trimmed V and J ends, which lost 8 bases and 8 bases, there was a span of 20 bases. CDR3 residues: CASLLGGSVGTQYF. The CDR3 region has the DNA TGTGCCAGCCTCCTAGGAGGTTCTGTTGGTACGCAGTATTTT.

The sample holds many counts of this clonotype. V gene TRBV24-1 combines with J gene TRBJ2-1, with TRBD2 matching 8 bases. V was pared by 2 bases and J by 2 bases, with 4 bases of the junction left unmatched. This CDR3 spans 16 amino acids. Germline lookup yields CDR1 KGHDR and CDR2 SFDVKD. Here the CDR3 reads CATSDSSTSAYNEQFF. CDR3 DNA: TGTGCCACCAGTGATTCGTCGACTAGCGCCTACAATGAGCAGTTCTTC.

The table lists this clonotype with many counts. This chain links TRBV6-1 with TRBJ2-7, with D possibly being TRBD1 or TRBD2 (5 bases each). Germline lookup yields CDR1 MNHNS and CDR2 SASEGT. The CDR3 covers 13 residues. V lost 8 bases and J 4 bases, leaving 15 bases between the germline ends. CDR3 bases: TGTGCCAGCGGCCGTTGGGACCCTTACGAGCAGTACTTC. Translated, it gives CASGRWDPYEQYF.

At least ten counts were recorded for this clonotype. The chain carries TRBV7-6 and TRBJ2-3, with a weak D call TRBD2 (6 bases). This CDR3 spans 15 amino acids. Germline V gene lookup returns CDR1 SGHVS and CDR2 FNYEAQ. V dropped 5 bases and J dropped 0 bases, with 12 bases sitting between them. The CDR3 DNA sequence: TGTGCCAGCAGCCCGGGACTCCCTAGCACAGATACGCAGTATTTT. This sequence encodes CASSPGLPSTDTQYF.

The chain joins TRBV14 to TRBJ2-7; 8 bases are a match to TRBD1. The CDR3 covers 15 residues. Trimming removed 3 bases from V and 7 bases from J; junction bases left unmatched: 11. CDR1 is SGHDN, CDR2 FVKESK, per germline. CDR3 sequence: CASSQSGQGAWEQYF. The CDR3 DNA follows: TGTGCCAGCAGCCAGTCGGGGCAGGGGGCATGGGAGCAGTACTTC.

The rearrangement links TRBV28 to TRBJ1-1; a weak D match, TRBD1 (5 bases). Deletions cut 3 bases from V and 0 bases from J, with 11 bases between. The CDR3 runs to 15 residues. The germline CDR1 and CDR2 sequences are MDHEN and SYDVKM. The CDR3 nucleotides are TGTGCCAGCAGTTTGAGGGGTTGGGTGAACACTGAAGCTTTCTTT. Protein sequence: CASSLRGWVNTEAFF.

This chain links TRBV6-5 with TRBJ1-1; 7 nucleotides agree with TRBD1. The CDR3 contains 15 residues. V was pared by 2 bases and J by 4 bases, with 7 bases of the junction left unmatched. CDR1 is MNHEY, CDR2 SVGAGI, per germline. CDR3 sequence (DNA): TGTGCCAGCAGTTACGGGAGGGGGCTCGGCACTGAAGCTTTCTTT. Protein sequence: CASSYGRGLGTEAFF.

This clonotype has at least ten counts. The chain has TRBV9 and TRBJ2-3; 10 nucleotides align to TRBD2. This CDR3 comprises 16 residues. Germline lookup yields CDR1 SGDLS and CDR2 YYNGEE. With V trimmed by 0 bases and J by 6 bases, 7 bases remained unmatched. CDR3 loop: CASSVGAGGPGDTQYF. CDR3 bases: TGTGCCAGCAGCGTAGGAGCGGGGGGGCCAGGGGATACGCAGTATTTT. The variable domain in full, with the rest retrieved from reference TRBV9 and TRBJ2-3, is DSGVTQTPKHLITATGQRVTLRCSPRSGDLSVYWYQQSLDQGLQFLIQYYNGEERAKGNILERFSAQQFPDLHSELNLSSLELGDSALYFCASSVGAGGPGDTQYFGPGTRLTVL.

This clonotype was counted ten times or more. The chain links TRBV7-9 to TRBJ2-2; TRBD1 agrees at 8 bases. Germline CDR1 is SEHNR and CDR2 is FQNEAQ (reference sequence). Germline trimming cut 5 bases from V and 5 bases from J; bases unmatched to any gene: 7. The CDR3 runs 15 residues. The CDR3 loop reads CASSLGQVQTGELFF. The DNA for the CDR3 is TGTGCCAGCAGCCTGGGACAGGTTCAGACCGGGGAGCTGTTTTTT.

The genes are TRBV29-1 and TRBJ1-2; 10 positions match TRBD1. Germline CDR1 reads SQVTM; CDR2 reads ANQGSEA. The V gene end was trimmed by 5 bases and the J gene end by 4 bases; junction bases not matched to a gene: 10. This CDR3 comprises 15 residues. The CDR3 is CSVQTDWTGGYGYTF. The CDR3, as DNA: TGCAGCGTTCAAACGGACTGGACAGGGGGCTATGGCTACACCTTC.

This clonotype was seen only a few times. The chain is built from TRBV7-9 and TRBJ1-4; D remains ambiguous. Germline CDR1 SEHNR, CDR2 FQNEAQ (reference sequence). With 5 bases removed from V and 0 bases from J, the gap between germline ends came to 10 bases. The CDR3 is 15 residues long. CDR3 loop: CASSLEATTNEKLFF. In nucleotides, the CDR3 is TGTGCCAGCAGCCTAGAGGCTACAACTAATGAAAAACTGTTTTTT.

This clonotype appeared a few times. The rearrangement links TRBV6-1 to TRBJ1-2; 8 positions agree with TRBD1. Per germline, CDR1 MNHNS and CDR2 SASEGT. V trimming: 6 bases; J trimming: 4 bases; junction bases outside the gene matches: 16. The CDR3 runs 17 residues. The CDR3 reads CASSIPGQAARSYGYTF. CDR3 in DNA: TGTGCCAGCAGCATACCGGGACAGGCCGCTCGATCCTATGGCTACACCTTC.

This clonotype was detected only a few times. The chain couples TRBV12-3 or TRBV12-4 to TRBJ1-1; the match to TRBD1 covers 8 bases. V lost 5 bases to trimming and J lost 4 bases; unmatched junction nucleotides: 9. This CDR3 spans 15 amino acids. In nucleotides, the CDR3 is TGTGCCAGCAGTCCGGACAGGGCGATGGTCACTGAAGCTTTCTTT. Its protein product is CASSPDRAMVTEAFF.

This sequence joins TRBV7-9 and TRBJ2-2; D unresolved. Trimming shortened V by 5 bases and J by 2 bases, and 12 bases separated the two germline ends. This CDR3 contains 15 residues. Germline CDR1 reads SEHNR; CDR2 reads FQNEAQ (reference sequence). The CDR3 spells CASSPQTPNTGELFF. CDR3 nucleotide sequence: TGTGCCAGCAGCCCGCAGACACCAAACACCGGGGAGCTGTTTTTT.